The 29 T cell receptor beta chains in this list originate from one sample, sequenced in a study of blood T cell repertoires in COVID-19. Generated by immunoSEQ multiplex PCR, the TCRdb table keeps only in-frame clones and is missing some. In the table there are 80,000 to 85,000 clones, approximately 86% of which are singletons. What was sequenced was peripheral blood. These receptors were collected from a woman aged 80 or over with acute or convalescent COVID-19.

The gene calls are TRBV6-5 and TRBJ2-5; D perhaps matches TRBD1 (5 bases). Germline CDR1 and CDR2: MNHEY and SVGAGI. The CDR3 spans 12 residues. V was shortened by 5 bases and J by 2 bases, with 6 bases between the two germline ends. Here the CDR3 reads CASSQGQETQYF. As DNA, the CDR3 is TGTGCCAGCAGTCAGGGACAAGAGACCCAGTACTTC.

V and J are TRBV6-2 or TRBV6-3 and TRBJ1-1, with D perhaps matching TRBD1 (5 bases). The CDR3 consists of 14 residues. Per germline, CDR1 MNHEY and CDR2 SVGEGT. V was cut by 2 bases and J by 4 bases, with 11 bases left in between. The CDR3 loop is CASSYGAPGTEAFF. CDR3 coding DNA: TGTGCCAGCAGTTACGGGGCCCCGGGCACTGAAGCTTTCTTT.

V and J are TRBV27 and TRBJ1-2; 7 bases agree with TRBD1. The V segment lost 3 bases and the J segment 4 bases; nucleotides outside the gene matches: 11. Germline CDR1 is MNHEY and CDR2 is SMNVEV (reference sequence). The CDR3 runs 16 residues. For the CDR3, the DNA is TGTGCCAGCAGTTTGACAGGGCGCAGGTTAGGCTATGGCTACACCTTC. Its translation: CASSLTGRRLGYGYTF.

The chain has TRBV13 and TRBJ1-6; 9 bases align to TRBD1. The germline V gene encodes CDR1 PRHDT and CDR2 FYEKMQ (reference sequence). CDR3 length equals 17 residues. V shed 1 base, J shed 2 bases, and the junction held 3 bases outside the gene matches. The CDR3 is CASSLDRGLAYNSPLHF. In DNA, the CDR3 is TGTGCCAGCAGCTTAGACAGGGGGCTGGCCTATAATTCACCCCTCCACTTT.

The CDR3 DNA follows: TGTGCCAGCAGTTTAACAGGGAACTATGGCTACACCTTC. Translation gives CASSLTGNYGYTF. The gene calls are TRBV27 and TRBJ1-2; a weak D match, TRBD1 (6 bases). CDR3 length equals 13 residues. Germline V gene lookup returns CDR1 MNHEY and CDR2 SMNVEV (reference sequence). V was clipped by 2 bases and J by 2 bases, with 6 bases between them.

This clone was observed a single time. The chain combines TRBV11-2 with TRBJ2-5; the D gene is possibly TRBD1 (6 bases). CDR1 and CDR2 (germline): SGHAT, FQNNGV. The CDR3 covers 14 residues. V lost 4 bases to trimming and J lost 5 bases, with 14 bases between them. CDR3 protein: CASSSQGLGETQYF. CDR3 DNA: TGTGCCAGCAGCTCACAGGGTCTGGGGGAGACCCAGTACTTC.

The chain recombines TRBV9 with TRBJ2-1; TRBD2 aligns across 9 bases. Germline V CDR1 and CDR2: SGDLS, YYNGEE. CDR3 length: 15 residues. J lost 8 bases, V lost 0 bases, and 6 bases had no gene match. CDR3 nucleotide sequence: TGTGCCAGCAGCGTAGGCGGGAGGGCTGACGATGAGCAGTTCTTC. It is translated as CASSVGGRADDEQFF.

The genes are TRBV19 and TRBJ2-1, with D perhaps TRBD2 (5 bases). V was clipped by 5 bases and J by 8 bases, with 13 bases between them. Germline V CDR1 and CDR2: LNHDA, SQIVND (reference sequence). The CDR3 consists of 13 residues. The CDR3 DNA sequence: TGTGCCAGTAGTCAGACCCCAGCGGATGAGCAGTTCTTC. Protein: CASSQTPADEQFF.

The chain uses TRBV19 and TRBJ1-5, with 7 bases matching TRBD1. Germline V lookup: CDR1 LNHDA, CDR2 SQIVND (reference sequence). The CDR3 runs to 14 residues. V trimming: 2 bases; J trimming: 9 bases; junction bases outside the gene matches: 7. This chain's CDR3 is CASSIPGQARPQHF. CDR3 DNA sequence: TGTGCCAGTAGTATACCCGGACAGGCCAGGCCCCAGCATTTT.

The sample holds one count of this clone. J is TRBJ2-1 and V is TRBV6-5; 11 bases fit TRBD2. Germline CDR1 MNHEY, CDR2 SVGAGI. The CDR3 extends over 15 amino acids. J was trimmed by 4 bases and V by 4 bases; bases with no gene match: 3. This CDR3 reads CASSSGLAAYNEQFF. CDR3 nucleotides: TGTGCCAGCAGTTCGGGACTAGCGGCGTACAATGAGCAGTTCTTC.

V and J are TRBV27 and TRBJ2-3, with 9 bases identical to TRBD2. The CDR3 is 16 amino acids. V lost 7 bases to trimming and J lost 0 bases; unmatched junction nucleotides: 8. The germline gives CDR1 MNHEY, CDR2 SMNVEV (reference sequence). CDR3 in DNA: TGTGCCAGCAAGAGGGCGGGGGGGCTTAGCACAGATACGCAGTATTTT. It encodes CASKRAGGLSTDTQYF.

The J gene is TRBJ2-7, the V gene TRBV11-2; no clear D gene. The ends were cut back, 1 base at V and 8 bases at J, with 15 bases in the middle. This CDR3 is 14 amino acids long. Germline CDR1 SGHAT, CDR2 FQNNGV. In nucleotides, the CDR3 is TGTGCCAGCAGCTTAGTCCCTAGTTACGAACAGCAGTACTTC. This codes for CASSLVPSYEQQYF.

The chain is built from TRBV15 and TRBJ1-4, with a possible D match to TRBD1 (5 bases). The CDR3 runs to 14 residues. Germline V gives CDR1 LNHNV, CDR2 YYDKDF (reference sequence). Trimming cost V 5 bases and J 5 bases, with 12 bases left between them. The CDR3 region has the DNA TGTGCCACCAGCTACGGGACTGGGAATGAAAAACTGTTTTTT. It encodes CATSYGTGNEKLFF.

This rearrangement joins TRBV3-1 (or the pseudogene TRBV3-2) to TRBJ2-2; no definite D call. The germline V gene encodes CDR1 LGHDT and CDR2 YNNKEL (reference sequence). V lost 3 bases to trimming and J lost 4 bases, with 6 bases between them. The CDR3 sequence is 13 residues long. The CDR3 spells CASSHLPTGELFF. CDR3 nucleotides: TGTGCCAGCAGCCACCTACCCACCGGGGAGCTGTTTTTT.

The chain has TRBV5-1 and TRBJ2-7; D ambiguous. CDR1 SGHRS and CDR2 YFSETQ come from the germline V gene. This CDR3 has 13 residues. The V end lost 5 bases, the J end lost 2 bases, and 11 bases lay between the germline ends. CDR3 sequence: CASSFQAPYEQYF. The CDR3 coding sequence is TGCGCCAGCAGTTTTCAGGCGCCCTACGAGCAGTACTTC.

This clone was found once. CDR3 protein: CASSETGVDRSPLHF. The DNA of the CDR3 is TGCGCCAGCAGTGAGACGGGGGTTGATAGATCACCCCTCCACTTT. The chain uses TRBV10-2 and TRBJ1-6, with D perhaps matching TRBD1 (5 bases). Germline V CDR1 and CDR2: WSHSY, SAAADI. The CDR3 consists of 15 residues. The germline V and J ends were trimmed by 2 bases and 10 bases, with 15 bases remaining between them.

The rearrangement joins TRBV29-1 to TRBJ2-3, with 8 bases aligning to TRBD1. The CDR3 has 13 residues. Unmatched junction bases numbered 6, after V lost 4 bases and J lost 6 bases. Germline V gives CDR1 SQVTM, CDR2 ANQGSEA. The DNA of the CDR3 is TGCAGCGTTGGGACAGGGAATACCGATACGCAGTATTTT. This sequence encodes CSVGTGNTDTQYF.

The chain combines TRBV28 with TRBJ2-7, with 9 bases lining up with TRBD1. In germline, CDR1 is MDHEN, CDR2 SYDVKM. The length of the CDR3 is 15 residues. V shed 4 bases, J shed 3 bases, and the junction held 7 bases outside the gene matches. The CDR3 protein is CASSSPGQGGYEQYF. The CDR3 bases are TGTGCCAGCAGTTCCCCGGGACAGGGAGGCTACGAGCAGTACTTC.

CDR3 DNA: TGTGCCACCCGAGGGAACTCTGGGGCCAACGTCCTGACTTTC. It encodes CATRGNSGANVLTF. This chain connects TRBV10-3 to TRBJ2-6, with a weak D call TRBD2 (5 bases). V lost 10 bases to trimming and J lost 0 bases, with 10 bases between them. This CDR3 has 14 amino acids. CDR1 and CDR2 from the germline V gene are ENHRY and SYGVKD.

Only one count was recorded for this clone. This sequence joins TRBV2 and TRBJ2-7, with TRBD2 identical over 15 bases. This CDR3 region has 18 residues. V trimming: 5 bases; J trimming: 2 bases; junction bases outside the gene matches: 10. Per germline, CDR1 SNHLY and CDR2 FYNNEI. CDR3 protein: CASSLRTSGGATAYEQYF. The CDR3, as DNA: TGTGCCAGCAGTTTACGGACTAGCGGGGGGGCCACAGCCTACGAGCAGTACTTC. Variable domain in full (rest from reference TRBV2 and TRBJ2-7): EPEVTQTPSHQVTQMGQEVILRCVPISNHLYFYWYRQILGQKVEFLVSFYNNEISEKSEIFDDQFSVERPDGSNFTLKIRSTKLEDSAMYFCASSLRTSGGATAYEQYFGPGTRLTVT.

The genes are TRBV14 and TRBJ1-3; D unresolved. Germline CDR1 and CDR2: SGHDN and FVKESK. The CDR3 length is 12 residues. V lost 4 bases, J lost 3 bases, and 4 bases lay in between. The CDR3 protein is CASSPLGNTIYF. For the CDR3, the DNA is TGTGCCAGCAGCCCACTTGGAAACACCATATATTTT.

This clone was found once. The rearrangement links TRBV6-5 to TRBJ1-2; 8 positions match TRBD1. The V segment lost 6 bases and the J segment 6 bases; nucleotides outside the gene matches: 12. The CDR3 consists of 15 residues. Germline CDR1 reads MNHEY; CDR2 reads SVGAGI. In nucleotides, the CDR3 is TGTGCCAGCAGGCCAAACCCAGGGGGCGCGGATGGCTACACCTTC. This encodes CASRPNPGGADGYTF.

The chain uses TRBV29-1 and TRBJ2-7; TRBD2 might be the D (6 bases). Deletions cut 5 bases from V and 2 bases from J, with 13 bases between. The CDR3 sequence is 13 residues long. Germline values: CDR1 SQVTM, CDR2 ANQGSEA. The CDR3 is CSVKGGRAYEQYF. Written as DNA, the CDR3 is TGCAGCGTTAAGGGAGGTCGAGCCTACGAGCAGTACTTC.

This rearrangement joins TRBV30 to TRBJ1-2, with 8 bases aligning to TRBD1. Looked up from germline, CDR1 is GTSNPN and CDR2 is SVGIG (reference sequence). V lost 3 bases, J lost 4 bases, and 4 bases stayed unmatched. The CDR3 contains 13 residues. In DNA form, the CDR3 reads TGTGCCTGGAGGGGGACAGGCCCCTATGGCTACACCTTC. Amino acids: CAWRGTGPYGYTF.

This clone occurred once. The J gene is TRBJ2-3, the V gene TRBV5-1; 10 bases fit TRBD1. The germline V gene encodes CDR1 SGHRS and CDR2 YFSETQ. V lost 4 bases to trimming and J lost 5 bases; unmatched junction nucleotides: 4. This CDR3 region has 14 residues. The CDR3 DNA sequence: TGCGCCAGCAGCCAAAGGGACAGGGGAGATACGCAGTATTTT. This sequence encodes CASSQRDRGDTQYF. Together with reference TRBV5-1 and TRBJ2-3, the CDR3 gives the full variable domain: KAGVTQTPRYLIKTRGQQVTLSCSPISGHRSVSWYQQTPGQGLQFLFEYFSETQRNKGNFPGRFSGRQFSNSRSEMNVSTLELGDSALYLCASSQRDRGDTQYFGPGTRLTVL.

Here the CDR3 DNA reads TGTGCCAGCAGCTTAATGGGACAGGGGGCGAATGAGCAGTTCTTC. Translating gives CASSLMGQGANEQFF. The genes are TRBV7-3 and TRBJ2-1; 12 bases are shared with TRBD1. Trimming took 1 base from V and 7 from J; bases not matched to a gene: 2. Germline V gene sequence: CDR1 SGHTA, CDR2 FQGTGA. This CDR3 is built from 15 residues.

V gene TRBV6-1 combines with J gene TRBJ1-6, with 9 bases aligning to TRBD1. CDR1 is MNHNS and CDR2 is SASEGT in the germline V gene. Germline trimming cut 2 bases from V and 9 bases from J; bases unmatched to any gene: 5. The CDR3 covers 15 residues. CDR3 sequence reads: CASSESGQGGSPLHF. The CDR3 region has the DNA TGTGCCAGCAGTGAATCGGGACAGGGAGGTTCACCCCTCCACTTT.

The chain links TRBV7-2 to TRBJ2-3; D remains unclear. Germline V gene data show CDR1 as SGHTA and CDR2 as FQGNSA. Trimming took off 6 bases at V and 9 bases at J, with 10 bases between the two ends. The CDR3 is 11 amino acids. The CDR3 region has the DNA TGTGCCAGCAGTCTCAGGATAACGCAGTATTTT. Translated: CASSLRITQYF.

The J gene is TRBJ1-4, the V gene TRBV11-1, with D hard to call. The germline gives CDR1 SGHAT, CDR2 FQDESV (reference sequence). The CDR3 totals 15 residues. Trimming left V 5 bases short and J 4 bases short, with 14 bases between. CDR3 residues: CASSVGPGFNEKLFF. The CDR3 DNA follows: TGTGCCAGCAGCGTAGGACCCGGGTTTAATGAAAAACTGTTTTTT.